This T cell receptor beta chain is from a study of spatial heterogeneity in lung cancer. There are many counts of this clonotype. What it binds is not known. Time point meaning: sample taken at primary tumor resection. MiXCR was run by TCRdb on the 5' RACE reads, yielding one entry per CDR3 protein. The sample lists some 16,000 distinct CDR3 sequences, approximately 7% occurring once. General study points: Tumors with more nonsynonymous mutations had more expanded intratumoral alpha and beta TCRs.

The V gene's germline CDR1 is SGHVS and CDR2 FNYEAQ. This CDR3 region has 15 residues. Trimming left V 1 base short and J 5 bases short, with 14 bases between. The input for sequencing was lung tumor tissue, taken at surgery. This chain links TRBV7-6 with TRBJ2-5, with D perhaps TRBD1 (6 bases). The clonotype was recovered from a female donor with early-stage non-small cell lung cancer. The DNA for the CDR3 is TGTGCCAGCAGCTTAGAGAGGCAGGGGACGGAGACCCAGTACTTC. Its protein is CASSLERQGTETQYF.